This T cell receptor beta chain derives from a study of T cell changes during pregnancy in multiple sclerosis (dated 2019 in TCRdb). Context from the whole study: Changes in the T cell repertoire over the course of pregnancy were examined in this study in women with multiple sclerosis.

Library creation used the immunoSEQ multiplex PCR assay. TCRdb took this table from immuneACCESS and kept in-frame rearrangements with V and J called. Such tables lack part of the clones; where checked against another copy, unresolved V genes explain under half of the gap, and the rest is unexplained. Within this sample are approximately 48,000 clones, with roughly 94% of them counted one time only. Roughly 5.4% of the sample rests with the top ten. V trim: 1 base; J trim: 5 bases; unmatched bases: 3. Counted from cysteine to phenylalanine, this CDR3 has 13 amino acids. The CDR3 DNA has 39 bases and is translated from base 1. Sequences SGHNT (CDR1) and YYREEE (CDR2) are obtained from the germline V gene (reference sequence). Notes on this clone: Its antigen is currently not known. Within one base of it there is no much larger clone, and no base qualities were kept.

The receptor's source is a female donor with multiple sclerosis, enrolled in a pregnancy study. The chain is encoded by TRBV5-4 joined to TRBJ2-7; 7 middle bases align to TRBD2. The source material was CD8+ T cells from peripheral blood mononuclear cells, sampled before pregnancy. The CDR3 protein is CASSLREEDEQYF. The DNA reads TGTGCCAGCAGCTTGCGGGAGGAGGACGAGCAGTACTTC.